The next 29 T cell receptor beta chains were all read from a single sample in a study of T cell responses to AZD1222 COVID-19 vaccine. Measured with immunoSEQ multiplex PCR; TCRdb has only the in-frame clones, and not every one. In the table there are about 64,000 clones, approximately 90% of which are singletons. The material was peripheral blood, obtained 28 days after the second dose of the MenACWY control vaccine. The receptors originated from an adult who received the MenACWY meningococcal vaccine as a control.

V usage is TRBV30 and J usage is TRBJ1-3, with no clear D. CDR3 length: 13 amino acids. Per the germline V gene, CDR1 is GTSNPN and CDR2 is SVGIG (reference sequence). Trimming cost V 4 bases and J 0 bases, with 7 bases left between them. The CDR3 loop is CAWNSLSGNTIYF. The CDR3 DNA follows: TGTGCCTGGAACAGTCTCTCTGGAAACACCATATATTTT.

CDR3 in DNA: TGTGCCAGCAGCCAAGAGACAGCTGACTATGGCTACACCTTC. It specifies CASSQETADYGYTF. The chain is built from TRBV14 and TRBJ1-2, with D possibly being TRBD1 (5 bases). Trimming took 0 bases from V and 3 from J, leaving 8 bases between them. This CDR3 is built from 14 residues. CDR1 SGHDN and CDR2 FVKESK come from the germline V gene. The variable domain in full, completed from reference TRBV14 and TRBJ1-2, reads EAGVTQFPSHSVIEKGQTVTLRCDPISGHDNLYWYRRVMGKEIKFLLHFVKESKQDESGMPNNRFLAERTGGTYSTLKVQPAELEDSGVYFCASSQETADYGYTFGSGTRLTVV.

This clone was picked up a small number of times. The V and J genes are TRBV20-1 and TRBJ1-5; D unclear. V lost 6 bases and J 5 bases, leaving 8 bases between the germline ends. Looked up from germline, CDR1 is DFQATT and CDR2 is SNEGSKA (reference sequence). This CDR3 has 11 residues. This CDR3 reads CSAGGDQPQHF. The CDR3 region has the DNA TGCAGTGCCGGTGGCGATCAGCCCCAGCATTTT.

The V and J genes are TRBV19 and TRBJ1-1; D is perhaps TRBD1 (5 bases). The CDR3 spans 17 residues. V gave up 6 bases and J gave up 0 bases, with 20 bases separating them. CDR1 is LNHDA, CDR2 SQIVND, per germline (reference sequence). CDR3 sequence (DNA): TGTGCCAGTAGGGGTATAACAGGCTTCTCCGTGAACACTGAAGCTTTCTTT. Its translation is CASRGITGFSVNTEAFF.

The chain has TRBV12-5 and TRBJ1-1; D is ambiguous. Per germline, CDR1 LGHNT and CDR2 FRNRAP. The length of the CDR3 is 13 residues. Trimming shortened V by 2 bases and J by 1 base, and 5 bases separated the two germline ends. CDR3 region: CASGLQGNTEAFF. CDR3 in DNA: TGTGCTAGTGGTTTGCAAGGGAACACTGAAGCTTTCTTT.

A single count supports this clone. For the CDR3, the DNA is TGTGCCAGCAGCTTAGATCCGGACTCCTACGAGCAGTACTTC. It codes for CASSLDPDSYEQYF. The chain combines TRBV7-2 with TRBJ2-7, with D unclear. CDR3 length equals 14 residues. The V end lost 1 base, the J end lost 0 bases, and 7 bases lay between the germline ends. From germline, CDR1 is SGHTA and CDR2 FQGNSA.

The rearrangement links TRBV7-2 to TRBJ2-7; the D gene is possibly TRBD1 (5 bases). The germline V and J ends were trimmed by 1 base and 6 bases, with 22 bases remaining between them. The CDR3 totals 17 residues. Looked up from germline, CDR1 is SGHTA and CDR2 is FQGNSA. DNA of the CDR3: TGTGCCAGCAGCTTAGGCAGGGTTGGGGCAATCTCCCCCGAGCAGTACTTC. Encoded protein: CASSLGRVGAISPEQYF.

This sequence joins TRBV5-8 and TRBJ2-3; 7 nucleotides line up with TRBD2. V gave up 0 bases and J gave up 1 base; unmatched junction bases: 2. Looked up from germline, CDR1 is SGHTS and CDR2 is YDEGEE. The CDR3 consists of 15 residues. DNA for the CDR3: TGTGCCAGCAGCTTGGGACTAGCCGGCACAGATACGCAGTATTTT. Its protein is CASSLGLAGTDTQYF.

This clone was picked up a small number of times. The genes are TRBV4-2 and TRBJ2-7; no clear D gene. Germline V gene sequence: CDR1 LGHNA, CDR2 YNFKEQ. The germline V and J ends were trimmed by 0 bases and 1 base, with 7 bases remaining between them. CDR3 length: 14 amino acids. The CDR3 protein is CASSQERTSYEQYF. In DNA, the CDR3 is TGTGCCAGCAGCCAAGAGCGCACTTCCTACGAGCAGTACTTC.

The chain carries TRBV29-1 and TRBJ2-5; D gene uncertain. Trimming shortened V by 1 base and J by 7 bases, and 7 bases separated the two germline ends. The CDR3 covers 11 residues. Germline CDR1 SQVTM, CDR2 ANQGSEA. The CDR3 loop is CSVEGDRTQYF. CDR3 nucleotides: TGCAGCGTTGAAGGTGACCGGACCCAGTACTTC. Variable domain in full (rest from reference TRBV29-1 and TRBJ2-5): SAVISQKPSRDICQRGTSLTIQCQVDSQVTMMFWYRQQPGQSLTLIATANQGSEATYESGFVIDKFPISRPNLTFSTLTVSNMSPEDSSIYLCSVEGDRTQYFGPGTRLLVL.

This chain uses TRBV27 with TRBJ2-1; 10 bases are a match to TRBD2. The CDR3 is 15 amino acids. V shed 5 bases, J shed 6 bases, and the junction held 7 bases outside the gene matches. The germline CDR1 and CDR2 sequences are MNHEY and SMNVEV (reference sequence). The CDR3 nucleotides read TGTGCCAGCAGTCCACTAGCGGGATCTCTCAATGAGCAGTTCTTC. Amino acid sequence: CASSPLAGSLNEQFF.

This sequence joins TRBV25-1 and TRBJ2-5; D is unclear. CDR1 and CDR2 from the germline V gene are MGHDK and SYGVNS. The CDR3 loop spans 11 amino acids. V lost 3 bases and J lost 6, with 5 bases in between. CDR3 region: CASSEAQTQYF. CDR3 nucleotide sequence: TGTGCCAGCAGTGAGGCCCAGACCCAGTACTTC.

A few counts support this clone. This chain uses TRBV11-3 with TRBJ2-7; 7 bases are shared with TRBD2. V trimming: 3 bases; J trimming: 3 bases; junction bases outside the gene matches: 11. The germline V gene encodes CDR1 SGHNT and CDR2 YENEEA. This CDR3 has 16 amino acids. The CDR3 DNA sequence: TGTGCCAGCAGCTTGGGCGGGGGATTCTTAGTCTACGAGCAGTACTTC. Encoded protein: CASSLGGGFLVYEQYF.

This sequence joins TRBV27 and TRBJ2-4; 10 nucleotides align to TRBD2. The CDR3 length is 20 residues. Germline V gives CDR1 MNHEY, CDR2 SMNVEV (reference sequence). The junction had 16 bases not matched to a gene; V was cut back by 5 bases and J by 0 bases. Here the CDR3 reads CASSLKGRTSGLLAKNIQYF. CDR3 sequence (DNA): TGTGCCAGCAGTCTTAAGGGACGGACTAGCGGCCTCCTAGCCAAAAACATTCAGTACTTC.

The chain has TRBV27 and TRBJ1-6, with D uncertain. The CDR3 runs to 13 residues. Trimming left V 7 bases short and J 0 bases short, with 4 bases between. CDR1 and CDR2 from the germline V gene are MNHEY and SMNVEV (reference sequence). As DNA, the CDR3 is TGTGCCAGCACCAGCTCCTATAATTCACCCCTCCACTTT. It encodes CASTSSYNSPLHF.

The CDR3 loop reads CASSLSQGNTEAFF. The CDR3 DNA reads as TGTGCCAGTAGTTTGTCACAGGGCAACACTGAAGCTTTCTTT. The chain joins TRBV19 to TRBJ1-1; D is perhaps TRBD1 (6 bases). Germline V gene sequence: CDR1 LNHDA, CDR2 SQIVND (reference sequence). The V gene lost 5 bases and the J gene lost 2 bases, with 12 bases spanning the gap. The CDR3 runs to 14 residues.

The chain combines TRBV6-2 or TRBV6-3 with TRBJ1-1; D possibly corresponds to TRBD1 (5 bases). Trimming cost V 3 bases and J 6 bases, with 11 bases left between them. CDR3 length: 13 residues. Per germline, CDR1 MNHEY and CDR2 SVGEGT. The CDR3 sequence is CASSYLGGSEAFF. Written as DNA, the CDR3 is TGTGCCAGCAGTTATTTGGGGGGGTCTGAAGCTTTCTTT.

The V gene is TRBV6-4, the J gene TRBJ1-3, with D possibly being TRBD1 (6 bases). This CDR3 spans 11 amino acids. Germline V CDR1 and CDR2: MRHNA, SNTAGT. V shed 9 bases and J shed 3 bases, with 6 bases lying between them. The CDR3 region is CARQGGNTIYF. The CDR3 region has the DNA TGTGCCAGACAGGGTGGAAACACCATATATTTT.

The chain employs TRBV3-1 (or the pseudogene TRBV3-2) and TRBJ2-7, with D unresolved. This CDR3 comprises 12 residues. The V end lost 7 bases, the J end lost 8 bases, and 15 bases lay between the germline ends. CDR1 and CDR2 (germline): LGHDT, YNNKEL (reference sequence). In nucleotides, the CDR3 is TGTGCCAGCACCCCAGTATGGGTCCAGCAGTACTTC. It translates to CASTPVWVQQYF.

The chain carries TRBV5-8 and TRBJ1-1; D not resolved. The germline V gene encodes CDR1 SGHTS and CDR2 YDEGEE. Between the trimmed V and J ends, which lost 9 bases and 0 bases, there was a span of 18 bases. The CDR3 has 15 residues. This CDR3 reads CATIPRRLMNTEAFF. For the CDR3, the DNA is TGTGCCACCATTCCCCGCAGGTTAATGAACACTGAAGCTTTCTTT.

CDR3 coding DNA: TGCGCCAGCAGCCTTACAGGGAACACTGAAGCTTTCTTT. Protein: CASSLTGNTEAFF. This chain joins TRBV5-1 and TRBJ1-1, with D tentatively TRBD1 (5 bases). The V end lost 4 bases, the J end lost 1 base, and 8 bases lay between the germline ends. The CDR3 spans 13 residues. The V gene's germline CDR1 is SGHRS and CDR2 YFSETQ. Together with reference TRBV5-1 and TRBJ1-1, the CDR3 gives the full variable domain: KAGVTQTPRYLIKTRGQQVTLSCSPISGHRSVSWYQQTPGQGLQFLFEYFSETQRNKGNFPGRFSGRQFSNSRSEMNVSTLELGDSALYLCASSLTGNTEAFFGQGTRLTVV.

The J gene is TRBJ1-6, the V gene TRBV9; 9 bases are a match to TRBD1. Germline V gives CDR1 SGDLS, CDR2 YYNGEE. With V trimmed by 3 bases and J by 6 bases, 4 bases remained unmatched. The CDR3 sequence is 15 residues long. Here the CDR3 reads CASSDGTGSNSPLHF. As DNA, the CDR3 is TGTGCCAGCAGCGATGGGACAGGGAGTAATTCACCCCTCCACTTT. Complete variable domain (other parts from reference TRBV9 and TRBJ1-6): DSGVTQTPKHLITATGQRVTLRCSPRSGDLSVYWYQQSLDQGLQFLIQYYNGEERAKGNILERFSAQQFPDLHSELNLSSLELGDSALYFCASSDGTGSNSPLHFGNGTRLTVT.

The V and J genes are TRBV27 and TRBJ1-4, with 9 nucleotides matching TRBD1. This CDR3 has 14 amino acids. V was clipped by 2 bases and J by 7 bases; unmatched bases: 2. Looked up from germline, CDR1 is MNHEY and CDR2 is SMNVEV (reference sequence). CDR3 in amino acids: CASSLETGGEKLFF. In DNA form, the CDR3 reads TGTGCCAGCAGTTTAGAGACAGGGGGTGAAAAACTGTTTTTT.

Here the CDR3 DNA reads TGTGCCAGCAGCCGACTAGCGGGAGGGCTCCCAGATACGCAGTATTTT. Amino acid sequence: CASSRLAGGLPDTQYF. The chain combines TRBV9 with TRBJ2-3, with TRBD2 identical over 14 bases. The CDR3 is 16 amino acids. CDR1 is SGDLS and CDR2 is YYNGEE in the germline V gene. The V gene end was trimmed by 4 bases and the J gene end by 4 bases; junction bases not matched to a gene: 5.

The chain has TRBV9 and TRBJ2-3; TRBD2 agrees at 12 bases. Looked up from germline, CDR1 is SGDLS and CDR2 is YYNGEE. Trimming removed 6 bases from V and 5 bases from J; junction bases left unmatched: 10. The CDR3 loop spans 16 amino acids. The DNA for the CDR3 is TGTGCCAGCACCTCTGGCGAGGGACTAGCGGGAGATACGCAGTATTTT. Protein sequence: CASTSGEGLAGDTQYF.

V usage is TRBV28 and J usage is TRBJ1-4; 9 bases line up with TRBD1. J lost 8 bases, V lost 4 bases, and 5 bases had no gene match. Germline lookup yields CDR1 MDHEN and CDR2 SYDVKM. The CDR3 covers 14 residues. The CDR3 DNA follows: TGTGCCAGCAGTTCTGGACAGGGGAGGGAAAAACTGTTTTTT. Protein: CASSSGQGREKLFF.

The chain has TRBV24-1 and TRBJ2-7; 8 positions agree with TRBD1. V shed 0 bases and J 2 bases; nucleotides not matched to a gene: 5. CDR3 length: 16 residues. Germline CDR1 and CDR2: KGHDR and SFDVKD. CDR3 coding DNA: TGTGCCACCAGTGATTTGGGGACAGGCACAACCTACGAGCAGTACTTC. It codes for CATSDLGTGTTYEQYF.

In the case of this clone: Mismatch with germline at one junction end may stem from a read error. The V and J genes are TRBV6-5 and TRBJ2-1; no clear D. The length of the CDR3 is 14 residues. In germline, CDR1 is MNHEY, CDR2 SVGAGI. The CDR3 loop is CASSYSTYFNERFF. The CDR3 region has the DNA TGTGCCAGCAGTTACTCGACATACTTTAATGAGCGGTTCTTC.

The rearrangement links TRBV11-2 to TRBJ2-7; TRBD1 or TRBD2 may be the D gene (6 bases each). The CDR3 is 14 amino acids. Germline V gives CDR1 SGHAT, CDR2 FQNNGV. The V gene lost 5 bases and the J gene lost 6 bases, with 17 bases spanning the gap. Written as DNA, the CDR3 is TGTGCCAGCAGCCCTCCGGGACCGGGGGCCGAGCAGTACTTC. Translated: CASSPPGPGAEQYF.